The present entry profiles one T cell receptor (beta chain) with its context. The antigen is unknown. This entry comes from a study of response to subunit inactivated influenza vaccine. Study results and limitations: The authors put forward the suggestion that each seasonal influenza vaccination may bring in only a limited number of new T cells.

TCRdb re-called the RT-PCR reads through MiXCR, storing one row per CDR3 protein. The sample records 550,000 to 800,000 distinct CDR3 sequences, about 15% being singletons. The sequencing here drew on PBMCs from blood, taken 14 to 15 days before vaccination. The source of this sequence is a man aged 45 to 65 who received an inactivated influenza vaccine.

As DNA, the CDR3 is TGTGCCAGCACCCAGAGGGCGGGGAGGAGTGAGACCCAGTACTTC. Protein: CASTQRAGRSETQYF. The chain links TRBV7-2 to TRBJ2-5, with a possible D match to TRBD2 (6 bases). The CDR3 contains 15 residues. V lost 7 bases to trimming and J lost 5 bases, with 20 bases between them. Germline values: CDR1 SGHTA, CDR2 FQGNSA.